Listed here are 5 T cell receptor beta chains from one sample, sequenced in a study of OX40 agonist ivuxolimab in advanced cancers. Assay: immunoSEQ multiplex PCR; the TCRdb copy retains only in-frame clones and omits some. The sample shows approximately 91,000 clones, 80% to 90% of them seen only once. The sequencing used CD4+ or CD8+ T cells sorted from blood, collected in a trial of the OX40 agonist ivuxolimab. These receptor sequences come from an adult with an advanced solid tumor such as melanoma, head and neck, liver or kidney cancer.

V usage is TRBV19 and J usage is TRBJ2-3; 7 bases map to TRBD2. Germline V gives CDR1 LNHDA, CDR2 SQIVND (reference sequence). CDR3 length equals 16 residues. V shed 7 bases and J 0 bases; nucleotides not matched to a gene: 10. The CDR3 coding sequence is TGTGCCAGTACCCCCGTGGGAGCGGGGAGCACAGATACGCAGTATTTT. Protein product: CASTPVGAGSTDTQYF.

The V and J genes are TRBV13 and TRBJ1-1; D is uncertain. CDR1 is PRHDT and CDR2 is FYEKMQ in the germline V gene (reference sequence). CDR3 length equals 18 residues. V shed 6 bases and J shed 2 bases, with 25 bases lying between them. The CDR3 coding sequence is TGTGCCAGCAGTACGGACTTTAGGAGGCCCATATCTAACACTGAAGCTTTCTTT. Translation: CASSTDFRRPISNTEAFF.

V gene TRBV19 combines with J gene TRBJ2-7; 12 bases agree with TRBD2. The CDR3 consists of 15 residues. Germline assignment: CDR1 LNHDA and CDR2 SQIVND (reference sequence). V shed 5 bases, J shed 6 bases, and the junction held 8 bases outside the gene matches. Here the CDR3 reads CASSVRLAGAFEQYF. Written as DNA, the CDR3 is TGTGCCAGTAGTGTAAGACTAGCGGGGGCATTCGAGCAGTACTTC.

The chain combines TRBV5-1 with TRBJ2-7, with a tentative D call TRBD2 (5 bases). V was cut by 4 bases and J by 0 bases, with 8 bases left in between. CDR3 length: 13 residues. Per the germline V gene, CDR1 is SGHRS and CDR2 is YFSETQ. The chain's CDR3 is CASSAGNSYEQYF. CDR3 sequence (DNA): TGCGCCAGCAGCGCCGGGAACTCCTACGAGCAGTACTTC.

The sample holds one count of this clone. This chain joins TRBV28 and TRBJ1-4; D perhaps matches TRBD1 (5 bases). The CDR3 contains 15 residues. CDR1 and CDR2 (germline): MDHEN, SYDVKM. V shed 5 bases and J shed 3 bases, with 13 bases lying between them. The CDR3, as DNA: TGTGCCAGCAGTGTGGGGGGGACTTCTAATGAAAAACTGTTTTTT. It is translated as CASSVGGTSNEKLFF.